Below are 24 T cell receptor beta chains sequenced from a single sample in a study of T cell repertoires in cytomegalovirus infection. These TCRs are of unknown antigen specificity. One entry per CDR3 protein results from TCRdb running MiXCR on the reads. The data show 450,000 to 600,000 distinct CDR3 sequences, with 40% to 50% seen just once and around 45% held by the top ten. Here the sequenced sample was cultured PBMCs, taken from culture after CMV antigen stimulation. Every receptor here comes from a human donor in good health (CMV status not recorded). Some clones in this sample may be carry-over from other donors' samples.

This chain connects TRBV7-2 to TRBJ2-7; weak D call: TRBD1 (5 bases). Trimming took off 1 base at V and 2 bases at J, with 9 bases between the two ends. CDR1 and CDR2 (germline): SGHTA, FQGNSA. The CDR3 extends over 14 amino acids. The CDR3 DNA is TGTGCCAGCAGCTTAGTTCAGGGTACCTACGAGCAGTACTTC. Its translation: CASSLVQGTYEQYF.

The rearrangement uses TRBV7-2 and TRBJ2-4; D is perhaps TRBD2 (5 bases). CDR3 length: 15 amino acids. CDR1 SGHTA and CDR2 FQGNSA come from the germline V gene. The germline V and J ends were trimmed by 4 bases and 4 bases, with 14 bases remaining between them. The DNA of the CDR3 is TGTGCCAGCAGCTCAACCGACCGGGGAAAAAACATTCAGTACTTC. Its protein product is CASSSTDRGKNIQYF.

The chain uses TRBV12-3 or TRBV12-4 and TRBJ2-5; 8 positions match TRBD2. The CDR3 is 15 amino acids. V was pared by 6 bases and J by 2 bases, with 8 bases of the junction left unmatched. The CDR3 reads CASRPLSGGQETQYF. The CDR3, as DNA: TGTGCCAGCAGGCCTTTGAGCGGGGGACAAGAGACCCAGTACTTC.

In its sample, this clonotype was seen a few times. V is TRBV2 and J is TRBJ2-4; TRBD1 might be the D (6 bases). Germline CDR1 is SNHLY and CDR2 is FYNNEI. The CDR3 has 15 amino acids. V lost 4 bases and J 0 bases, leaving 10 bases between the germline ends. The DNA of the CDR3 is TGTGCCAGCAGTGCGGACAGCTCAGCCAAAAACATTCAGTACTTC. Translation gives CASSADSSAKNIQYF. The full variable domain, rest sourced from reference TRBV2 and TRBJ2-4, is EPEVTQTPSHQVTQMGQEVILRCVPISNHLYFYWYRQILGQKVEFLVSFYNNEISEKSEIFDDQFSVERPDGSNFTLKIRSTKLEDSAMYFCASSADSSAKNIQYFGAGTRLSVL.

V gene TRBV6-8 combines with J gene TRBJ2-7, with TRBD2 identical over 9 bases. CDR1 and CDR2 (germline): MNHGY, SAAAGT. The junction had 6 bases not matched to a gene; V was cut back by 0 bases and J by 0 bases. CDR3 length: 17 residues. The CDR3 nucleotides read TGTGCCAGCAGTTACTCGCGGGATAGCGGGGGCTCCTACGAGCAGTACTTC. This encodes CASSYSRDSGGSYEQYF.

The genes are TRBV10-3 and TRBJ2-5, with 8 bases aligning to TRBD2. Germline-derived CDR1 and CDR2 are ENHRY and SYGVKD. V shed 6 bases, J shed 1 base, and the junction held 4 bases outside the gene matches. The CDR3 is made up of 14 amino acids. CDR3 residues: CAIRESGSQETQYF. DNA of the CDR3: TGTGCCATCAGGGAAAGCGGGAGCCAAGAGACCCAGTACTTC.

This rearrangement joins TRBV5-6 to TRBJ1-5; D call uncertain. The V end was cut by 4 bases, the J end by 3 bases, with 11 bases between. The CDR3 loop spans 14 amino acids. The germline gives CDR1 SGHDT, CDR2 YYEEEE. CDR3 bases: TGTGCCAGCAGCCCGGACCCAGCCAATCAGCCCCAGCATTTT. Its protein product is CASSPDPANQPQHF.

The gene calls are TRBV7-4 and TRBJ2-3; 8 positions agree with TRBD2. V was pared by 3 bases and J by 6 bases, with 11 bases of the junction left unmatched. Per germline, CDR1 SGHVT and CDR2 SQSDAQ. The CDR3 totals 16 residues. The CDR3 region is CASSLGSGEPYDTQYF. In DNA, the CDR3 is TGTGCCAGCAGCTTGGGTAGCGGGGAGCCCTACGATACGCAGTATTTT.

The chain employs TRBV10-3 and TRBJ2-6; D is unclear. The CDR3 covers 19 residues. V shed 0 bases and J shed 0 bases, with 15 bases lying between them. Germline V gene data show CDR1 as ENHRY and CDR2 as SYGVKD. In DNA, the CDR3 is TGTGCCATCAGTGAGTCGGCGCTTCGGTCGGGCTCTGGGGCCAACGTCCTGACTTTC. This encodes CAISESALRSGSGANVLTF.

This clonotype was seen a handful of times. The chain uses TRBV7-6 and TRBJ1-4; D gene uncertain. The CDR3 has 15 residues. The germline V gene encodes CDR1 SGHVS and CDR2 FNYEAQ. V was cut by 1 base and J by 4 bases, with 10 bases left in between. CDR3 amino acids: CASSLGGGYNEKLFF. In nucleotides, the CDR3 is TGTGCCAGCAGCTTAGGCGGCGGCTATAATGAAAAACTGTTTTTT.

The genes are TRBV12-3 or TRBV12-4 and TRBJ1-5; D remains ambiguous. V lost 7 bases, J lost 2 bases, and 12 bases lay in between. CDR3 size: 14 residues. The CDR3 loop reads CASTRTDGNQPQHF. Written as DNA, the CDR3 is TGTGCCAGCACCCGGACGGACGGCAATCAGCCCCAGCATTTT.

The chain combines TRBV7-9 with TRBJ1-1; TRBD1 is a possible D gene (5 bases). Trimming removed 7 bases from V and 5 bases from J, with 14 bases in between. The CDR3 contains 13 residues. Germline V gene lookup returns CDR1 SEHNR and CDR2 FQNEAQ (reference sequence). The CDR3 region has the DNA TGTGCCAGCACCCCCGGGGGGGGGACTGAAGCTTTCTTT. It encodes CASTPGGGTEAFF.

This clonotype has a handful of counts. The CDR3 here is CASSRGTTGRQPQHF. The CDR3, as DNA: TGTGCCAGCAGCCGAGGCACGACAGGTCGGCAGCCCCAGCATTTT. The gene calls are TRBV7-8 and TRBJ1-5, with D possibly matching TRBD1 (6 bases). V lost 5 bases, J lost 7 bases, and 18 bases lay in between. The CDR3 length is 15 residues. Germline values: CDR1 SGHVS, CDR2 FQNEAQ.

This chain connects TRBV28 to TRBJ2-2; 9 nucleotides align to TRBD1. Germline V gene data show CDR1 as MDHEN and CDR2 as SYDVKM. The CDR3 is made up of 15 amino acids. V shed 4 bases and J 4 bases; nucleotides not matched to a gene: 4. In DNA, the CDR3 is TGTGCCAGCAGTTCCTGGACAGGGGTCACCGGGGAGCTGTTTTTT. It is translated as CASSSWTGVTGELFF. Filled out from reference TRBV28 and TRBJ2-2, the complete variable domain reads DVKVTQSSRYLVKRTGEKVFLECVQDMDHENMFWYRQDPGLGLRLIYFSYDVKMKEKGDIPEGYSVSREKKERFSLILESASTNQTSMYLCASSSWTGVTGELFFGEGSRLTVL.

This clonotype has just a few counts. The genes are TRBV7-8 and TRBJ2-5; D is unresolved. Germline V lookup: CDR1 SGHVS, CDR2 FQNEAQ. Deletions cut 3 bases from V and 5 bases from J, with 10 bases between. There are 13 residues in the CDR3. DNA of the CDR3: TGTGCCAGCAGCTTCACAGCCCGGGAGACCCAGTACTTC. Its protein is CASSFTARETQYF.

This rearrangement joins TRBV20-1 to TRBJ1-6; TRBD1 is a possible D gene (6 bases). Trimming removed 3 bases at V and 5 bases at J, with 8 bases between. The CDR3 sequence is 13 residues long. CDR1 is DFQATT, CDR2 SNEGSKA, per germline (reference sequence). Written as DNA, the CDR3 is TGCAGTGCTAGGGGACATAATAATTCACCCCTCCACTTT. Translation gives CSARGHNNSPLHF.

A remark on this clonotype: A much more abundant neighbour one base away suggests this may be a read error. This chain joins TRBV7-2 and TRBJ2-5; 9 nucleotides align to TRBD2. CDR3 size: 13 residues. The germline V gene has CDR1 SGHTA and CDR2 FQGNSA. Written as DNA, the CDR3 is TGTGGCGGGGGGGCGGGGGGGCTAGAGACCCAGTACTTC. Translation: CGGGAGGLETQYF. The full variable domain, in which reference TRBV7-2 and TRBJ2-5 provide the parts outside the CDR3, is GAGVSQSPSNKVTEKGKDVELRCDPISGHTALYWYRQSLGQGLEFLIYFQGNSAPDKSGLPSDRFSAERTGGSVSTLTIQRTQQEDSAVYLCGGGAGGLETQYFGPGTRLLVL.

The V call is TRBV28, the J call TRBJ1-2, with D uncertain. CDR3 length: 12 amino acids. Between the trimmed V and J ends, which lost 3 bases and 2 bases, there was a span of 4 bases. CDR1 is MDHEN, CDR2 SYDVKM, per germline. CDR3 sequence: CASSFLNYGYTF. The DNA of the CDR3 is TGTGCCAGCAGTTTTTTGAACTATGGCTACACCTTC.

The chain combines TRBV6-5 with TRBJ2-7, with D maybe TRBD2 (7 bases). Germline CDR1 reads MNHEY; CDR2 reads SVGAGI. V lost 5 bases, J lost 2 bases, and 13 bases lay in between. There are 14 residues in the CDR3. The CDR3 loop is CASSRNGGPYEQYF. The DNA for the CDR3 is TGTGCCAGCAGTCGGAACGGGGGGCCCTACGAGCAGTACTTC.

The chain employs TRBV5-4 and TRBJ1-1; a possible D gene is TRBD1 (5 bases). V lost 1 base and J lost 1, with 20 bases in between. The CDR3 runs 18 residues. Germline V CDR1 and CDR2: SGHNT, YYREEE (reference sequence). The chain's CDR3 is CASSLRGSVGRSNTEAFF. Here the CDR3 DNA reads TGTGCCAGCAGCTTGAGGGGATCTGTCGGTAGGTCGAACACTGAAGCTTTCTTT.

This clonotype was counted between two and nine times. V is TRBV7-8 and J is TRBJ2-3; the match to TRBD2 covers 8 bases. V gave up 1 base and J gave up 0 bases; unmatched junction bases: 18. The CDR3 spans 21 residues. Germline lookup yields CDR1 SGHVS and CDR2 FQNEAQ. Here the CDR3 reads CASSLVPPGGPPVTSTDTQYF. Written as DNA, the CDR3 is TGTGCCAGCAGCTTAGTTCCCCCGGGAGGGCCTCCCGTAACTAGCACAGATACGCAGTATTTT.

This clonotype appeared a few times. The J gene is TRBJ1-2, the V gene TRBV7-2; D is unresolved. This CDR3 has 14 amino acids. CDR1 is SGHTA, CDR2 FQGNSA, per germline. Trimming took 2 bases from V and 4 from J, leaving 11 bases between them. CDR3 sequence reads: CASSLKAEGYGYTF. The DNA for the CDR3 is TGTGCCAGCAGCTTAAAGGCAGAGGGCTATGGCTACACCTTC.

This clonotype was detected only a few times. The CDR3 spells CASNKMGTEAFF. CDR3 sequence (DNA): TGTGCCAGCAATAAAATGGGCACTGAAGCTTTCTTT. The V call is TRBV6-1, the J call TRBJ1-1; D remains ambiguous. V lost 7 bases and J lost 4, with 10 bases in between. The CDR3 runs 12 residues. Germline values: CDR1 MNHNS, CDR2 SASEGT.

The V gene is TRBV25-1, the J gene TRBJ2-5, with TRBD2 as a possible D gene (6 bases). Germline CDR1 is MGHDK and CDR2 is SYGVNS. The CDR3 has 13 residues. Trimming took 8 bases from V and 4 from J, leaving 14 bases between them. The CDR3 is CASRRGGVETQYF. CDR3 nucleotides: TGTGCCAGCCGAAGGGGCGGGGTAGAGACCCAGTACTTC.